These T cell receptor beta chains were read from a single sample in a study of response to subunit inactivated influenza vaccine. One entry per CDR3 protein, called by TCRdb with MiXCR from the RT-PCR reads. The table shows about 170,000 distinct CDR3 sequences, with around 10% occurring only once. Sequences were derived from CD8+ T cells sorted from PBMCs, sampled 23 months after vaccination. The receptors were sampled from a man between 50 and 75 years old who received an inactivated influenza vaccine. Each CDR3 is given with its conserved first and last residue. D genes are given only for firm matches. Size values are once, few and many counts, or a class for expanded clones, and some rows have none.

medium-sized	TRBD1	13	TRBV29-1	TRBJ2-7	TGCAGCGTTGATCAGGGGGAGTCCTACGAGCAGTACTTC	CSVDQGESYEQYF
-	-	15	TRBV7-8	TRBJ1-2	TGTGCCAGCAGCTTAGGGTCCGCAGGGCTCTATGGCTACACCTTC	CASSLGSAGLYGYTF
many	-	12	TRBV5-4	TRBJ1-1	TGTGCCAGCACCGCAGGGGCCACTGAAGCTTTCTTT	CASTAGATEAFF
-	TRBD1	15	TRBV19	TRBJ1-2	TGTGCCAGTTCGGATGGGACAGGCAATAACTATGGCTACACCTTC	CASSDGTGNNYGYTF
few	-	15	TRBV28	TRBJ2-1	TGTGCCAGCAGTTTAACTTTAACAGCCTACAATGAGCAGTTCTTC	CASSLTLTAYNEQFF
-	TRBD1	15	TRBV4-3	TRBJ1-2	TGCGCCAGCAGCCAGGGGACAGCAAGTTTCTATGGCTACACCTTC	CASSQGTASFYGYTF
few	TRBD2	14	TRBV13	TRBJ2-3	TGTGCCAGCAGGGCTAGCGGGAGTCCAGATACGCAGTATTTT	CASRASGSPDTQYF
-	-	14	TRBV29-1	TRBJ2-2	TGCAGCGTGATGACAGGTGGTGGCACCGGGGAGCTGTTTTTT	CSVMTGGGTGELFF
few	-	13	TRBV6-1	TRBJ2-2	TGTGCCAGCAGGGCCGGCCCCACCGGGGAGCTGTTTTTT	CASRAGPTGELFF
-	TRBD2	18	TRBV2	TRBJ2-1	TGTGCCTTCAGTCCGGGACTAGCGGGAGGTCTGTCCTACAATGAGCAGTTCTTC	CAFSPGLAGGLSYNEQFF
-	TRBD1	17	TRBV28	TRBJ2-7	TGTGCCAGCAGTTTATCCCTCGGGACAGGGGGCGACTACGAGCAGTACTTC	CASSLSLGTGGDYEQYF
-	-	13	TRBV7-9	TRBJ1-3	TGTGCCAGCAGCTTCGGGCCCGGAAACACCATATATTTT	CASSFGPGNTIYF
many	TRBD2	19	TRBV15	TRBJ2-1	TGTGCCACCAGCAGAGATTGGTTGGGGGGTAGCGGGATTTTTAATGAGCAGTTCTTC	CATSRDWLGGSGIFNEQFF
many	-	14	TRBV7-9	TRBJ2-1	TGTGCCAGCAGGAGGGGGGGATTCGGCAATGAGCAGTTCTTC	CASRRGGFGNEQFF
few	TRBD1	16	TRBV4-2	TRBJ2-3	TGTGCCAGCAGCCAGAACAACAGGGGGAGCACAGATACGCAGTATTTT	CASSQNNRGSTDTQYF
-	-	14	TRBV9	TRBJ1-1	TGTGCCAGCAGCCCCCAGGGAGAGGACACTGAAGCTTTCTTT	CASSPQGEDTEAFF
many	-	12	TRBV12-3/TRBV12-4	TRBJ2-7	TGTGCCAGCAGTCCAGACAGGTACGAGCAGTACTTC	CASSPDRYEQYF
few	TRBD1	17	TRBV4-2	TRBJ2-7	TGTGCCAGCAGCCAAGAGGCCAGACAGGGACGGGGCTACGAGCAGTACTTC	CASSQEARQGRGYEQYF
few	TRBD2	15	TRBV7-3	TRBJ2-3	TGTGCCAGTTCCCAACTAGCGGGAGGAAGAGATACGCAGTATTTT	CASSQLAGGRDTQYF
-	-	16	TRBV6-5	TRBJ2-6	TGTGCCAGCAGTTACGTCTCGTACTCTGGGGCCAACGTCCTGACTTTC	CASSYVSYSGANVLTF
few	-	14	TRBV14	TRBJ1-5	TGTGCCAGCAGCCAAGGCAGGGTAGGTCAGCCCCAGCATTTT	CASSQGRVGQPQHF
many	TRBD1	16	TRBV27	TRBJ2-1	TGTGCCAGCAGTTCCCTAGGACAGGGTGGGTTCAATGAGCAGTTCTTC	CASSSLGQGGFNEQFF
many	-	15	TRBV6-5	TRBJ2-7	TGTGCCAGCAGTTACAATGGGGGGACGGGGGAAGAGCAGTACTTC	CASSYNGGTGEEQYF
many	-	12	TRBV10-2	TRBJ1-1	TGCGCCAGCAGTGAGGTAGGGACTGAAGCTTTCTTT	CASSEVGTEAFF
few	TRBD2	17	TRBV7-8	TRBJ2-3	TGTGCCAGCAGCAAATTTAGCGGGAGGGAGGCGGCAGATACGCAGTATTTT	CASSKFSGREAADTQYF
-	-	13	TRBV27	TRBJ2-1	TGTGCCAGCAGTTTAGCAGGGGTCAATGAGCAGTTCTTC	CASSLAGVNEQFF
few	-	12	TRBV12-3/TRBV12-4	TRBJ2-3	TGTGCCAGCAGTTTGGGAGACGATACGCAGTATTTT	CASSLGDDTQYF
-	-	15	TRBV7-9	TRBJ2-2	TGTGCCAGCAGCTTAGCCAGCGCGAACACCGGGGAGCTGTTTTTT	CASSLASANTGELFF
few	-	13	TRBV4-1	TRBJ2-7	TGCGCCAGCAGCCAAGTATTGTACTACGAGCAGTACTTC	CASSQVLYYEQYF
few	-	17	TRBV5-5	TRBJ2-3	TGTGCCAGCAGCCCGGACCCATTTGAAGCTAGCACAGATACGCAGTATTTT	CASSPDPFEASTDTQYF
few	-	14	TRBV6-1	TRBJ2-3	TGTGCCACCACTCCAGTTATTAGCACAGATACGCAGTATTTT	CATTPVISTDTQYF
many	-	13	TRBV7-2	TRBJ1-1	TGTGCCAGCAGCTTAGTCGGGTTCCCTGAAGCTTTCTTT	CASSLVGFPEAFF
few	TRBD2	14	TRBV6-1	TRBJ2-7	TGTGCCAGCAGCCTGACTAGCGGGTTATACGAGCAGTACTTC	CASSLTSGLYEQYF
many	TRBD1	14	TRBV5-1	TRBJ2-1	TGCGCCAGCAGTGGGGCAGGGGGCTCGGATGAGCAGTTCTTC	CASSGAGGSDEQFF
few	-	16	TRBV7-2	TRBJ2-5	TGTGCCAGCAGCTTAGTAACCTCCAGGGTTGGGGAGACCCAGTACTTC	CASSLVTSRVGETQYF
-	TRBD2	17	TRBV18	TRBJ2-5	TGTGCCAGCTCACCACGGGGACTAGCTCCCTACCAAGAGACCCAGTACTTC	CASSPRGLAPYQETQYF
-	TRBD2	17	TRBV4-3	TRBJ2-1	TGCGCCAGCAGTCTGGTGGCGGGCGGGGGGACGAACAATGAGCAGTTCTTC	CASSLVAGGGTNNEQFF